This TCR beta chain came from a study of blood T cell repertoires in COVID-19. Study summary: The United States, Italy and Spain were the sources of the acute and convalescent COVID-19 samples. The cDNA or gDNA used as material had been derived from T cells, B-cell-depleted T cells, or PBMCs.

In the original processing: Amplification with reference gene primers provided the estimates of nucleated cell counts. Method: immunoSEQ multiplex PCR; TCRdb's copy keeps in-frame clones and lacks some. V and J calls and clone size are copied from that table; D and trimming were computed from the DNA. This table has about 390,000 clones, about 89% appearing once. The Seattle patients, enrolled during active infection, were followed longitudinally. Trimming removed 2 bases at V and 2 bases at J, with 7 bases between. The CDR3 sequence is 13 residues long. CDR1 and CDR2 from the germline V gene are SGHNT and YYREEE (reference sequence).

V gene TRBV5-4 combines with J gene TRBJ1-2; D ambiguous. The sequenced sample consisted of peripheral blood. The origin of this receptor is a woman aged 55-69 years with COVID-19, enrolled during active disease. CDR3 sequence reads: CASSLNSNYGYTF. DNA of the CDR3: TGTGCCAGCAGCTTAAACAGCAACTATGGCTACACCTTC.